The clone carrying this T cell receptor beta chain was seen a few times. Its target is not known. The V end lost 0 bases, the J end lost 6 bases, and 15 bases lay between the germline ends. The CDR3 has 15 residues. The germline CDR1 and CDR2 sequences are DFQATT and SNEGSKA (reference sequence). These data come from a study of T cells in Graves' hyperthyroidism and ophthalmopathy. Notes on the study in general: Peripheral blood also featured most of the thyroid clonotypes expanded above 0.001.

The hyperthyroidism patients had all been newly diagnosed, and their disease duration was under 2 months. Their ages ranged from 18 to 65 years. Amplified TCR beta CDR3 regions derived from RNA transcripts. The study used the HTBI primer set for a first-round RT-PCR of the TCR CDR3. One entry per CDR3 protein results from TCRdb running MiXCR on the multiplex PCR reads. The profile shows around 690,000 distinct CDR3 sequences, roughly 17% of them singletons. Input material: blood. This rearrangement joins TRBV20-1 to TRBJ2-1, with D uncertain. This sequence originates from a man aged 45-65 years with Graves' hyperthyroidism. The chain's CDR3 is CSARDRQLGFNEQFF. The DNA of the CDR3 is TGCAGTGCTAGAGATCGTCAGCTCGGGTTCAATGAGCAGTTCTTC.